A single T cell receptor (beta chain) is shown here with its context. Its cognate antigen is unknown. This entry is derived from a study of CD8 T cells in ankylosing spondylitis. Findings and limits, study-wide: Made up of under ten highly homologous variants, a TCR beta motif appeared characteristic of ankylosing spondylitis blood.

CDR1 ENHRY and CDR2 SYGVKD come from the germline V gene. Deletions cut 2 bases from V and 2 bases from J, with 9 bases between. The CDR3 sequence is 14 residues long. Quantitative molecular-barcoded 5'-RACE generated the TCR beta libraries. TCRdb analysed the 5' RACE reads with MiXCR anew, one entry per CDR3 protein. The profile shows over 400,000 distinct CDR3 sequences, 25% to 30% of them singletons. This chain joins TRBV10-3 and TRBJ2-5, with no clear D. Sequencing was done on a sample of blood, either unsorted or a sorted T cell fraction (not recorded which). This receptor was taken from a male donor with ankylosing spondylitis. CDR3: CAISETNKQETQYF. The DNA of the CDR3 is TGTGCCATCAGTGAGACGAATAAACAAGAGACCCAGTACTTC.